This T cell receptor beta chain was sequenced in a study of cytomegalovirus exposure and HLA in healthy donors. The study's findings and limits: In vitro confirmation showed three CMV-associated chains to be CMV antigen specific. Cytomegalovirus association was listed for about 180 TCR beta chains. Reports credit the classifier with highly specific, highly sensitive diagnosis of cytomegalovirus status.

The CDR3 consists of 13 residues. The germline V and J ends were trimmed by 10 bases and 2 bases, with 12 bases remaining between them. Germline CDR1 MNHNY, CDR2 SVGAGI (reference sequence). Remarks on this clone: Antigen: not known.

Some clones are missing from TCRdb's copy, which holds only in-frame ones; the method was immunoSEQ multiplex PCR. This sample has about 140,000 clones, with less than 90% found just once. The chain carries TRBV6-6 and TRBJ1-5; the D is unclear. This TCR came from a man younger than 35 in good health and CMV-seronegative. The sequencing sample was made of PBMCs. The CDR3 region is CAIGLGGNQPQHF. The CDR3 DNA is TGTGCCATTGGACTCGGTGGCAATCAGCCCCAGCATTTT.